Presented here are 27 T cell receptor beta chains from one specimen sequenced in a study of CD8 T cells in Susac syndrome. The RNA input was roughly 0.45 to 1 ug, and it was reverse transcribed with random hexamers. TCRdb reanalysed the immunoSEQ multiplex PCR reads using MiXCR and keeps one entry per CDR3 protein. The sample lists 140,000 to 150,000 distinct CDR3 sequences, 90% to 97% occurring once. The sample was CD4+ T cells from PBMCs. These receptors were taken from a human donor with Susac syndrome.

The V call is TRBV29-1, the J call TRBJ1-2; D is unresolved. The germline V gene encodes CDR1 SQVTM and CDR2 ANQGSEA. V lost 5 bases and J lost 2, with 12 bases in between. CDR3 size: 13 residues. The CDR3 region is CSVFNPGNYGYTF. CDR3 bases: TGCAGCGTTTTCAACCCCGGGAACTATGGCTACACCTTC.

The chain joins TRBV2 to TRBJ1-6; tentatively, D is TRBD1 (6 bases). This CDR3 is 16 amino acids long. Germline values: CDR1 SNHLY, CDR2 FYNNEI. Deletions cut 3 bases from V and 0 bases from J, with 9 bases between. The chain's CDR3 is CASSDLGASYNSPLHF. Written as DNA, the CDR3 is TGTGCCAGCAGTGATTTGGGGGCCTCCTATAATTCACCCCTCCACTTT.

This rearrangement joins TRBV9 to TRBJ1-3; D possibly corresponds to TRBD1 (5 bases). In germline, CDR1 is SGDLS, CDR2 YYNGEE. The CDR3 runs to 16 residues. V lost 1 base to trimming and J lost 7 bases, with 18 bases between them. CDR3: CASSVLAGVKGNTIYF. CDR3 bases: TGTGCCAGCAGCGTATTGGCAGGCGTTAAGGGGAACACCATATATTTT.

The sample holds one count of this clonotype. The chain links TRBV5-1 to TRBJ1-2; 8 nucleotides line up with TRBD1. Trimming at V came to 4 bases and at J to 6 bases, leaving 5 bases not matched to a gene. Germline V gene data show CDR1 as SGHRS and CDR2 as YFSETQ. The CDR3 is 13 amino acids. The CDR3 region is CASSIQGVDGYTF. In DNA form, the CDR3 reads TGCGCCAGCAGCATACAGGGGGTCGATGGCTACACCTTC.

The chain couples TRBV5-4 to TRBJ2-3; the D is unclear. The CDR3 covers 14 residues. Trimming left V 1 base short and J 0 bases short, with 6 bases between. Looked up from germline, CDR1 is SGHNT and CDR2 is YYREEE (reference sequence). The CDR3 spells CASSLRASTDTQYF. CDR3 bases: TGTGCCAGCAGCTTGCGAGCGAGCACAGATACGCAGTATTTT.

This chain connects TRBV29-1 to TRBJ2-7; D may match TRBD1 or TRBD2 (5 bases each). Deletions cut 4 bases from V and 4 bases from J, with 11 bases between. Germline V gene data show CDR1 as SQVTM and CDR2 as ANQGSEA. This CDR3 region has 12 residues. The CDR3 sequence is CSVGWDGYEQYF. The CDR3 bases are TGCAGCGTTGGTTGGGACGGGTACGAGCAGTACTTC.

J is TRBJ2-3 and V is TRBV5-1; 8 nucleotides align to TRBD1. The CDR3 has 16 residues. The V and J ends lost 2 bases and 5 bases, in that order; junction bases with no gene match: 10. The germline V gene has CDR1 SGHRS and CDR2 YFSETQ. The DNA for the CDR3 is TGCGCCAGCAGCTTACCCCAGGGGGCTGGAGGAGATACGCAGTATTTT. It specifies CASSLPQGAGGDTQYF.

This chain connects TRBV29-1 to TRBJ2-7; possible D gene TRBD2, 6 bases. Trimming took 6 bases from V and 2 from J, leaving 14 bases between them. The V gene's germline CDR1 is SQVTM and CDR2 ANQGSEA. The CDR3 consists of 13 residues. The CDR3 is CSVGGAGTYEQYF. DNA for the CDR3: TGCAGCGTGGGGGGTGCAGGGACCTACGAGCAGTACTTC.

Here the CDR3 reads CSAPRGQSNYEQYF. The CDR3 coding sequence is TGCAGTGCTCCCAGAGGGCAGTCCAACTACGAGCAGTACTTC. The chain carries TRBV20-1 and TRBJ2-7, with a tentative D call TRBD2 (5 bases). Germline CDR1 DFQATT, CDR2 SNEGSKA (reference sequence). Trimming stripped 5 bases from V and 3 bases from J, with 17 bases between. There are 14 residues in the CDR3.

This chain connects TRBV20-1 to TRBJ2-1; 14 bases are shared with TRBD2. This CDR3 has 14 amino acids. J was trimmed by 6 bases and V by 6 bases; bases with no gene match: 4. The germline V gene has CDR1 DFQATT and CDR2 SNEGSKA (reference sequence). The CDR3 sequence is CSAPGLAGGNEQFF. CDR3 coding DNA: TGCAGTGCACCAGGACTAGCGGGAGGCAATGAGCAGTTCTTC.

The V and J genes are TRBV5-1 and TRBJ2-7, with 8 bases matching TRBD2. The CDR3 has 14 amino acids. J lost 2 bases, V lost 4 bases, and 5 bases had no gene match. Germline CDR1 and CDR2: SGHRS and YFSETQ. The CDR3 DNA follows: TGCGCCAGCAGCCCCCCGCGGGGGGCCTACGAGCAGTACTTC. Encoded protein: CASSPPRGAYEQYF.

J is TRBJ2-1 and V is TRBV15, with D unresolved. This CDR3 spans 17 amino acids. V dropped 0 bases and J dropped 0 bases, with 12 bases sitting between them. CDR1 and CDR2 from the germline V gene are LNHNV and YYDKDF (reference sequence). This chain's CDR3 is CATSRDIRYSSYNEQFF. CDR3 bases: TGTGCCACCAGCAGAGATATTAGGTACTCCTCCTACAATGAGCAGTTCTTC. Complete variable domain (other parts from reference TRBV15 and TRBJ2-1): DAMVIQNPRYQVTQFGKPVTLSCSQTLNHNVMYWYQQKSSQAPKLLFHYYDKDFNNEADTPDNFQSRRPNTSFCFLDIRSPGLGDTAMYLCATSRDIRYSSYNEQFFGPGTRLTVL.

V is TRBV20-1 and J is TRBJ2-1; no clear D. This CDR3 is 13 amino acids long. The germline gives CDR1 DFQATT, CDR2 SNEGSKA (reference sequence). The CDR3 protein is CSGRSSDYGEQFF. CDR3 in DNA: TGCAGCGGACGATCTAGTGATTACGGTGAGCAGTTCTTC.

V gene TRBV6-6 combines with J gene TRBJ2-7, with 9 bases lining up with TRBD1. The CDR3 consists of 15 residues. V trimming: 5 bases; J trimming: 1 base; junction bases outside the gene matches: 6. CDR1 and CDR2 from the germline V gene are MNHNY and SVGAGI (reference sequence). In DNA form, the CDR3 reads TGTGCCAGCAGTCCCGGGACAGGGATGTCCTACGAGCAGTACTTC. Translation gives CASSPGTGMSYEQYF.

This chain uses TRBV29-1 with TRBJ2-3; unclear D gene. The CDR3 contains 13 residues. The V gene's germline CDR1 is SQVTM and CDR2 ANQGSEA. V was clipped by 1 base and J by 6 bases, with 11 bases between them. The CDR3 coding sequence is TGCAGCGTTGAAGTCTCCCGTGGCGATACGCAGTATTTT. Amino acids: CSVEVSRGDTQYF.

The DNA for the CDR3 is TGTGCCAGCAGCGTAGAGGGTGGGGGCGTGCAGTATTTT. Translating it yields CASSVEGGGVQYF. The chain carries TRBV9 and TRBJ2-3; D is possibly TRBD1 (6 bases). Germline-derived CDR1 and CDR2 are SGDLS and YYNGEE. The CDR3 spans 13 residues. The germline V and J ends were trimmed by 0 bases and 11 bases, with 13 bases remaining between them.

The V gene is TRBV29-1, the J gene TRBJ1-1; TRBD1 agrees at 8 bases. CDR1 is SQVTM and CDR2 is ANQGSEA in the germline V gene. The trim removed 5 bases at V and 10 bases at J, leaving 12 bases unmatched. The CDR3 is 13 amino acids. CDR3 sequence (DNA): TGCAGCGTTAAGAAAGATCAGGGGGCTGGAGCTTTCTTT. This encodes CSVKKDQGAGAFF.

The chain has TRBV20-1 and TRBJ1-3; D remains ambiguous. This CDR3 has 16 residues. Looked up from germline, CDR1 is DFQATT and CDR2 is SNEGSKA (reference sequence). Trimming shortened V by 0 bases and J by 1 base, and 13 bases separated the two germline ends. CDR3 DNA sequence: TGCAGTGCTAGAGATCAAAGGGCAAGGTCTGGAAACACCATATATTTT. The encoded protein is CSARDQRARSGNTIYF.

This sequence joins TRBV15 and TRBJ1-1; D call uncertain. This CDR3 comprises 13 residues. Germline lookup yields CDR1 LNHNV and CDR2 YYDKDF (reference sequence). Between the trimmed V and J ends, which lost 2 bases and 5 bases, there was a span of 9 bases. This chain's CDR3 is CATSRTFLTEAFF. The CDR3 DNA reads as TGTGCCACCAGCAGAACCTTCTTGACTGAAGCTTTCTTT.

This clonotype appeared a single time. The chain is built from TRBV3-1 and TRBJ1-1; D gene ambiguous. V dropped 2 bases and J dropped 4 bases, with 8 bases sitting between them. Germline V gene data show CDR1 as LGHDT and CDR2 as YNNKEL (reference sequence). The CDR3 is 13 amino acids. CDR3 sequence (DNA): TGTGCCAGCAGCCAACGCCTGATCACTGAAGCTTTCTTT. It codes for CASSQRLITEAFF.

The rearrangement joins TRBV7-3 to TRBJ1-2; 7 bases map to TRBD1. V was pared by 4 bases and J by 5 bases, with 10 bases of the junction left unmatched. The length of the CDR3 is 15 residues. CDR1 and CDR2 from the germline V gene are SGHTA and FQGTGA. Here the CDR3 DNA reads TGTGCCAGCAGCTCGACCGGGACAGAAACATATGGCTACACCTTC. It is translated as CASSSTGTETYGYTF.

V usage is TRBV7-6 and J usage is TRBJ1-1; D is unclear. This CDR3 has 13 amino acids. Between the trimmed V and J ends, which lost 2 bases and 4 bases, there was a span of 8 bases. Germline V gives CDR1 SGHVS, CDR2 FNYEAQ. CDR3 amino acids: CASSLRAATEAFF. The DNA for the CDR3 is TGTGCCAGCAGCTTACGGGCCGCCACTGAAGCTTTCTTT.

V gene TRBV15 combines with J gene TRBJ2-2; tentative D call: TRBD1 (5 bases). The V end was cut by 7 bases, the J end by 3 bases, with 18 bases between. Germline V gene sequence: CDR1 LNHNV, CDR2 YYDKDF (reference sequence). The CDR3 is 16 residues long. The DNA for the CDR3 is TGTGCCACCAACTCCAGGTCCCCCAGGGACACCGGGGAGCTGTTTTTT. Residues: CATNSRSPRDTGELFF.

J is TRBJ2-3 and V is TRBV18; 11 nucleotides agree with TRBD2. Trimming at V came to 5 bases and at J to 1 base, leaving 2 bases not matched to a gene. CDR1 is KGHSH, CDR2 LQKENI, per germline. The CDR3 consists of 15 residues. This CDR3 reads CASSTGLAGTDTQYF. The DNA of the CDR3 is TGTGCCAGCTCAACGGGACTAGCGGGCACAGATACGCAGTATTTT.

The chain employs TRBV2 and TRBJ2-1, with D uncertain. CDR1 SNHLY and CDR2 FYNNEI come from the germline V gene. Trimming took off 2 bases at V and 10 bases at J, with 6 bases between the two ends. The CDR3 contains 11 residues. CDR3: CASSETPEQFF. The DNA for the CDR3 is TGTGCCAGCAGTGAAACACCAGAGCAGTTCTTC. Using reference TRBV2 and TRBJ2-1 for the parts outside the CDR3, the full variable domain is EPEVTQTPSHQVTQMGQEVILRCVPISNHLYFYWYRQILGQKVEFLVSFYNNEISEKSEIFDDQFSVERPDGSNFTLKIRSTKLEDSAMYFCASSETPEQFFGPGTRLTVL.

The V gene is TRBV7-3, the J gene TRBJ1-1, with 7 nucleotides matching TRBD1. Trimming at V came to 10 bases and at J to 3 bases, leaving 8 bases not matched to a gene. In germline, CDR1 is SGHTA, CDR2 FQGTGA. This CDR3 comprises 13 residues. The CDR3 loop reads CATAPDRDTEAFF. The CDR3 DNA is TGTGCCACAGCACCCGACAGGGACACTGAAGCTTTCTTT.

This clonotype has a single count. The chain combines TRBV18 with TRBJ2-6, with D unclear. Trimming removed 2 bases from V and 1 base from J, with 9 bases in between. Germline V gives CDR1 KGHSH, CDR2 LQKENI. The CDR3 extends over 16 amino acids. CDR3 residues: CASSPTESSGANVLTF. The CDR3, as DNA: TGTGCCAGCTCACCAACCGAGAGTTCTGGGGCCAACGTCCTGACTTTC.